The rows below give T cell receptor beta chains drawn from one sample of a study of human T cells and chemical hapten exposure. In TCRdb, the RACE reads were re-called with MiXCR into one record per CDR3 protein. The sample gives some 54,000 distinct CDR3 sequences, 9.9% of which show up once; approximately 1.7% is in the top ten. The material was whole blood, obtained in connection with sensitization to the hapten diphenylcyclopropenone (DPC). These receptor sequences come from a woman aged 45-65 years with alopecia areata. Some clones in this sample may be carry-over from other donors' samples. Both conserved end residues are part of each CDR3. Each record gives: clone size, J gene, D gene, V gene, CDR3 DNA, CDR3 protein. A D gene is named only where the DNA matches it firmly. A clone size is listed for some rows: how often the clone was seen (once, few, many), or a class if it is expanded.

clone_size: few; j_call: TRBJ2-2; d_call: .; v_call: TRBV18; cdr3_nt: TGTGCCAGCTCGCTTTCGGTCACCGGGGAGCTGTTTTTT; cdr3_aa: CASSLSVTGELFF
clone_size: .; j_call: TRBJ2-2; d_call: TRBD1; v_call: TRBV6-6; cdr3_nt: TGTGCCAGCAGTCAGACGACAGGGTACACCGGGGAGCTGTTTTTT; cdr3_aa: CASSQTTGYTGELFF
clone_size: many; j_call: TRBJ2-7; d_call: .; v_call: TRBV12-3/TRBV12-4; cdr3_nt: TGTGCCAGCAGTTTAGGGGGCTCCTACGAGCAGTACTTC; cdr3_aa: CASSLGGSYEQYF
clone_size: few; j_call: TRBJ2-1; d_call: TRBD2; v_call: TRBV3-1; cdr3_nt: TGTGCCAGCACTGGAGCGGGAGGAGAAAATGAGCAGTTCTTC; cdr3_aa: CASTGAGGENEQFF
clone_size: .; j_call: TRBJ2-4; d_call: .; v_call: TRBV28; cdr3_nt: TGTGCCAGCAGTTTCGAGTTTCAAGGGAACATTCAGTACTTC; cdr3_aa: CASSFEFQGNIQYF
clone_size: .; j_call: TRBJ1-5; d_call: .; v_call: TRBV20-1; cdr3_nt: TGCAGTGCTTTCGAGTTACAGGGCAGCAATCAGCCCCAGCATTTT; cdr3_aa: CSAFELQGSNQPQHF
clone_size: many; j_call: TRBJ1-4; d_call: .; v_call: TRBV7-8; cdr3_nt: TGTGCCAGCAGCTTAACAGAAGGCCGGCGCCGTAATGAAAAACTGTTTTTT; cdr3_aa: CASSLTEGRRRNEKLFF
clone_size: many; j_call: TRBJ2-7; d_call: .; v_call: TRBV5-4; cdr3_nt: TGTGCCAGCAGCCCCGGGACATATGCCTACGAGCAGTACTTC; cdr3_aa: CASSPGTYAYEQYF
clone_size: few; j_call: TRBJ1-5; d_call: TRBD1; v_call: TRBV18; cdr3_nt: TGTGCCAGCTCACAGGGGGCGAATCAGCCCCAGCATTTT; cdr3_aa: CASSQGANQPQHF
clone_size: many; j_call: TRBJ2-1; d_call: .; v_call: TRBV6-2/TRBV6-3; cdr3_nt: TGTGCCAGCAGTCCCTCTCCCCCCGGACCCTACAATGAGCAGTTCTTC; cdr3_aa: CASSPSPPGPYNEQFF
clone_size: .; j_call: TRBJ2-3; d_call: TRBD2; v_call: TRBV12-3/TRBV12-4; cdr3_nt: TGTGCCAGCAGTTTAGGACTAGCGGGAGCAGATACGCAGTATTTT; cdr3_aa: CASSLGLAGADTQYF
clone_size: few; j_call: TRBJ2-3; d_call: .; v_call: TRBV5-5; cdr3_nt: TGTGCCAGCAGCGTCACAGGAGATACTAGCACAGATACGCAGTATTTT; cdr3_aa: CASSVTGDTSTDTQYF
clone_size: .; j_call: TRBJ1-2; d_call: TRBD1; v_call: TRBV3-1; cdr3_nt: TGTGCCAGCAGCCCGGACAGGGGGCTCCTAAACTATGGCTACACCTTC; cdr3_aa: CASSPDRGLLNYGYTF
clone_size: many; j_call: TRBJ1-1; d_call: TRBD1; v_call: TRBV13; cdr3_nt: TGTGCCAGCAGCTTACGGTTAGGGGGCATCACTGAAGCTTTCTTT; cdr3_aa: CASSLRLGGITEAFF
clone_size: few; j_call: TRBJ2-2; d_call: .; v_call: TRBV24-1; cdr3_nt: TGTGCCACCAGTTCTTTAGGAGCCACCGGGGAGCTGTTTTTT; cdr3_aa: CATSSLGATGELFF
clone_size: many; j_call: TRBJ1-1; d_call: TRBD1; v_call: TRBV5-4; cdr3_nt: TGTGCCAGCAGCTTCCAGGGGGCGGCGGACACTGAAGCTTTCTTT; cdr3_aa: CASSFQGAADTEAFF
clone_size: few; j_call: TRBJ2-3; d_call: .; v_call: TRBV20-1; cdr3_nt: TGCAGTGCTAGATGGGCCCCGGCGAACACAGATACGCAGTATTTT; cdr3_aa: CSARWAPANTDTQYF
clone_size: .; j_call: TRBJ2-2; d_call: .; v_call: TRBV28; cdr3_nt: TGTGCCAGCAGTTTATTCGGCGGAGCGAACACCGGGGAGCTGTTTTTT; cdr3_aa: CASSLFGGANTGELFF
clone_size: many; j_call: TRBJ2-7; d_call: TRBD2; v_call: TRBV28; cdr3_nt: TGTGCCAGCAGTTCTCATCGGAAGGGGACTAGTCAGTCGGGCTTC; cdr3_aa: CASSSHRKGTSQSGF
clone_size: many; j_call: TRBJ1-2; d_call: TRBD1; v_call: TRBV3-1; cdr3_nt: TGTGCCAGCAGGACACAGGGGGCAGGTGGCTACACCTTC; cdr3_aa: CASRTQGAGGYTF
clone_size: .; j_call: TRBJ1-2; d_call: .; v_call: TRBV29-1; cdr3_nt: TGCAGCGTTGAGGCAGGGCTATATGGCTACACCTTC; cdr3_aa: CSVEAGLYGYTF
clone_size: .; j_call: TRBJ2-5; d_call: TRBD1; v_call: TRBV6-5; cdr3_nt: TGTGCCAGCAGTTACTACAGGGGGCTGGGCAGGGAGACCCAGTACTTC; cdr3_aa: CASSYYRGLGRETQYF
clone_size: .; j_call: TRBJ2-1; d_call: .; v_call: TRBV21-1; cdr3_nt: TGTGCCAGCAGCAATCGCAGGGGGCAGGGGAACAATGAGCAGTTCTTC; cdr3_aa: CASSNRRGQGNNEQFF
clone_size: .; j_call: TRBJ1-2; d_call: .; v_call: TRBV29-1; cdr3_nt: TGCAGCGTGACCCCAGGGAACTATGGCTACACCTTC; cdr3_aa: CSVTPGNYGYTF
clone_size: many; j_call: TRBJ1-2; d_call: TRBD1; v_call: TRBV18; cdr3_nt: TGTGCCAGCTCACCCCCGAGAGGCAGGGGGCGCGGGGGATCCTACTATGGCTACACCTTC; cdr3_aa: CASSPPRGRGRGGSYYGYTF
clone_size: few; j_call: TRBJ1-5; d_call: .; v_call: TRBV28; cdr3_nt: TGTGCCAGCAGTTCCGACAGGACCCTAGAGCCCCAGCATTTT; cdr3_aa: CASSSDRTLEPQHF
clone_size: .; j_call: TRBJ2-7; d_call: TRBD2; v_call: TRBV5-6; cdr3_nt: TGTGCCAGCAGTGGACTAGACCCACGGGGCGAGCAGTACTTC; cdr3_aa: CASSGLDPRGEQYF
clone_size: .; j_call: TRBJ2-7; d_call: .; v_call: TRBV28; cdr3_nt: TGTGCCAGCCAATCCCGAGGCTACGAGCAGTACTTC; cdr3_aa: CASQSRGYEQYF
clone_size: .; j_call: TRBJ2-7; d_call: TRBD1; v_call: TRBV29-1; cdr3_nt: TGCAGCGCGACAGGGGGCTACGAGCAGTACTTC; cdr3_aa: CSATGGYEQYF
clone_size: .; j_call: TRBJ1-1; d_call: TRBD1; v_call: TRBV4-1; cdr3_nt: TGCGCCAGCAGCCACCGGACAGGGGGGATGAACACTGAAGCTTTCTTT; cdr3_aa: CASSHRTGGMNTEAFF
clone_size: few; j_call: TRBJ1-2; d_call: .; v_call: TRBV18; cdr3_nt: TGTGCCAGCTCACCAGAATATGGGACAAGGAATGGCTACACCTTC; cdr3_aa: CASSPEYGTRNGYTF
clone_size: few; j_call: TRBJ2-3; d_call: TRBD2; v_call: TRBV19; cdr3_nt: TGTGCCAGTGTTAAGACTAGCGGAGGGGCAGATACGCAGTATTTT; cdr3_aa: CASVKTSGGADTQYF
clone_size: .; j_call: TRBJ1-6; d_call: TRBD1; v_call: TRBV19; cdr3_nt: TGTGCCAGTAGTAGGACCGGACAGGATAATTCACCCCTCCACTTT; cdr3_aa: CASSRTGQDNSPLHF
clone_size: many; j_call: TRBJ1-2; d_call: TRBD1; v_call: TRBV6-2/TRBV6-3; cdr3_nt: TGTGCCAGCGGGCAGGGGGTTGTTGGCGGCTACACCTTC; cdr3_aa: CASGQGVVGGYTF
clone_size: .; j_call: TRBJ2-2; d_call: .; v_call: TRBV7-7; cdr3_nt: TGTGCTAGCAGCTCCGGGGGACATTTAACCGGGGAGCTGTTTTTT; cdr3_aa: CASSSGGHLTGELFF
clone_size: many; j_call: TRBJ2-1; d_call: .; v_call: TRBV7-9; cdr3_nt: TGTGCCAGCAGCTTAGTTAGCGGAGCCCAAGACCGTGAGCAGTTCTTC; cdr3_aa: CASSLVSGAQDREQFF
clone_size: many; j_call: TRBJ2-1; d_call: .; v_call: TRBV7-9; cdr3_nt: TGTGCCAGCAGCCAGGAGGGTCAGCTGCCCGTCGGTGGCCACAATGAGCAGTTCTTC; cdr3_aa: CASSQEGQLPVGGHNEQFF
clone_size: many; j_call: TRBJ1-2; d_call: TRBD1; v_call: TRBV27; cdr3_nt: TGTGCCAGCAGACTACAGGGGGACAGTGGCTACACCTTC; cdr3_aa: CASRLQGDSGYTF
clone_size: few; j_call: TRBJ2-1; d_call: TRBD2; v_call: TRBV12-3/TRBV12-4; cdr3_nt: TGTGCCAGCGTAGCGGGAAGCTCCTACAATGAGCAGTTCTTC; cdr3_aa: CASVAGSSYNEQFF
clone_size: few; j_call: TRBJ1-2; d_call: TRBD1; v_call: TRBV24-1; cdr3_nt: TGTGCCACCAGTGATAGGACAGGGGGCGTCGGCGGCTACACCTTC; cdr3_aa: CATSDRTGGVGGYTF
clone_size: few; j_call: TRBJ2-1; d_call: .; v_call: TRBV28; cdr3_nt: TGTGCCAGCAGTACCGCCCCCGAGGGTCCCCCCAATGAGCAGTTCTTC; cdr3_aa: CASSTAPEGPPNEQFF
clone_size: few; j_call: TRBJ2-7; d_call: .; v_call: TRBV5-6; cdr3_nt: TGTGCCAGCAGCTTGGACACAGGGATCTACGAGCAGTACTTC; cdr3_aa: CASSLDTGIYEQYF
clone_size: .; j_call: TRBJ1-5; d_call: .; v_call: TRBV18; cdr3_nt: TGTGCCAGCTCACCCCAGCGTAGCAATCAGCCCCAGCATTTT; cdr3_aa: CASSPQRSNQPQHF
clone_size: .; j_call: TRBJ1-5; d_call: .; v_call: TRBV7-2; cdr3_nt: TGTGCCAGCAGCGGGCGAGACGGCAATCAGCCCCAGCATTTT; cdr3_aa: CASSGRDGNQPQHF
clone_size: many; j_call: TRBJ2-7; d_call: .; v_call: TRBV11-2; cdr3_nt: TGTGCCAGCAGCTTAGACCGACGATCCTACGAGCAGTACTTC; cdr3_aa: CASSLDRRSYEQYF
clone_size: few; j_call: TRBJ2-3; d_call: .; v_call: TRBV3-2; cdr3_nt: TGTGCCCCGATACGGCTGACAGATACGCAGTATTTT; cdr3_aa: CAPIRLTDTQYF
clone_size: few; j_call: TRBJ1-5; d_call: .; v_call: TRBV4-3; cdr3_nt: TGCGCCAGCAGCCAAGATCGGGGTGGCCCCGGGAGCAATCAGCCCCAGCATTTT; cdr3_aa: CASSQDRGGPGSNQPQHF
clone_size: many; j_call: TRBJ2-3; d_call: TRBD2; v_call: TRBV12-3/TRBV12-4; cdr3_nt: TGTGCCAGCAGACCCAGCGGGACGGTGACAGATACGCAGTATTTT; cdr3_aa: CASRPSGTVTDTQYF